This TCR beta chain is drawn from a study of T cell responses to AZD1222 COVID-19 vaccine. Comment on this clone: The antigen is unknown.

Assay used: immunoSEQ multiplex PCR; TCRdb lists only in-frame clones, some missing. The sample lists tens of thousands of clones; more than 85% were seen once. The CDR3 runs 14 residues. The trim removed 1 base at V and 4 bases at J, leaving 0 bases unmatched. The germline V gene encodes CDR1 MNHNS and CDR2 SASEGT. Overall study findings and caveats: A mostly white British donor set with more females was recruited, and clonal diversity was possibly underestimated. The reported proportion of spike-specific TCRs targeting unmutated variant regions was nearly half. Samples come after the peak T cell response, not at day 14. Spike was spanned by vaccine-associated CD4 TCRs, which were dominant at 160-218 and 743-854.

The starting material was peripheral blood, obtained 28 days after the second AZD1222 dose. This chain links TRBV6-1 with TRBJ2-3; 9 bases are a match to TRBD1. The receptor's source is an adult who received the AZD1222 COVID-19 vaccine. CDR3 loop: CASSEDRGPDTQYF. CDR3 coding DNA: TGTGCCAGCAGTGAAGACAGGGGGCCAGATACGCAGTATTTT.